This T cell receptor beta chain was obtained from a study of Graves' ophthalmopathy and Graves' hyperthyroidism. The authors amplified TCR beta CDR3 regions from RNA transcripts. An initial RT-PCR round employing HTBI primers preceded a second-round multiplex PCR. Via MiXCR, TCRdb re-called the multiplex PCR reads, giving one row per CDR3 protein. Of 400,000 or so distinct CDR3 sequences in the sample, 17% are singletons; the top ten hold roughly 2.3%. Whole-study findings and limits: With a specificity of about 75% and a sensitivity of over 65%, the model predicted ophthalmopathy progression.

This clonotype was counted at least ten times. Its antigen is unidentified. Sample: peripheral blood. The sequence came from an adult woman with stable Graves' hyperthyroidism.

The CDR3 coding sequence is TGTGCCAGCAGGCTAGACAGATACCAAGAGACCCAGTACTTC. Protein product: CASRLDRYQETQYF. The rearrangement links TRBV5-8 to TRBJ2-5, with D perhaps TRBD1 (5 bases). The germline V gene encodes CDR1 SGHTS and CDR2 YDEGEE. This CDR3 is 14 amino acids long. V lost 5 bases, J lost 0 bases, and 11 bases lay in between.